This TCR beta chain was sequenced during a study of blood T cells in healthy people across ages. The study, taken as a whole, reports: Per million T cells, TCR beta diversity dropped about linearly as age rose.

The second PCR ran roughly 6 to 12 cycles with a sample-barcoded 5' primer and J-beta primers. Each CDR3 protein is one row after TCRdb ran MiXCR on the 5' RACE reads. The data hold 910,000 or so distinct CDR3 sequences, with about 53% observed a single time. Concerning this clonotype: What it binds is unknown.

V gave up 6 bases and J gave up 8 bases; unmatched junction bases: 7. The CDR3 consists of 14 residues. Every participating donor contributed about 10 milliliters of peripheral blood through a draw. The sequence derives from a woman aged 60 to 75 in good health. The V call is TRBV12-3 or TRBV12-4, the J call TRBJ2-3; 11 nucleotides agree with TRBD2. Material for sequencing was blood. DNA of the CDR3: TGTGCCAGCAGGGCCGGGACTAGCGGTGGTACGCAGTATTTT. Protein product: CASRAGTSGGTQYF.